This T cell receptor beta chain comes out of a study of OX40 agonist ivuxolimab in advanced cancers. The repertoire was sequenced with immunoSEQ multiplex PCR; TCRdb's copy has only in-frame clones and lacks some. This table has about 68,000 clones, under 90% appearing once. Germline-derived CDR1 and CDR2 are SEHNR and FQNEAQ (reference sequence). V was pared by 1 base and J by 6 bases, with 3 bases between. There are 11 residues in the CDR3. This sequence joins TRBV7-9 and TRBJ1-1; unclear D gene. The source of this sequence is an adult with an advanced solid tumor such as melanoma, head and neck, liver or kidney cancer. This specimen was CD4+ or CD8+ T cells sorted from blood, taken in a trial of the OX40 agonist ivuxolimab. The CDR3 region has the DNA TGTGCCAGCAGCTTAGTTCCTGAAGCTTTCTTT. It encodes CASSLVPEAFF.